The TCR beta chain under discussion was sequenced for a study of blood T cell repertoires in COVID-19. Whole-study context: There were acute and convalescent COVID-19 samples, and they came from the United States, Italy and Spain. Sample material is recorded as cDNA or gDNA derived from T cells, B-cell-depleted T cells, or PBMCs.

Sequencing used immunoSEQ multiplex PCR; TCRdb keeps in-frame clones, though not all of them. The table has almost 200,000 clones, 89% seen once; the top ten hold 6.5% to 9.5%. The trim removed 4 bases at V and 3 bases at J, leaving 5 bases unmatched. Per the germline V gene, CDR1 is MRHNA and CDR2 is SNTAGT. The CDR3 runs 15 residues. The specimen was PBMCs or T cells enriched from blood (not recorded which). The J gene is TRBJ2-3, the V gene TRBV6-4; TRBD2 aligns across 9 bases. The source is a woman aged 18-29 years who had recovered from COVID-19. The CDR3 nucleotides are TGTGCCAGCAGTGGGGTCCTAGCGGGGACAGATACGCAGTATTTT. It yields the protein CASSGVLAGTDTQYF.